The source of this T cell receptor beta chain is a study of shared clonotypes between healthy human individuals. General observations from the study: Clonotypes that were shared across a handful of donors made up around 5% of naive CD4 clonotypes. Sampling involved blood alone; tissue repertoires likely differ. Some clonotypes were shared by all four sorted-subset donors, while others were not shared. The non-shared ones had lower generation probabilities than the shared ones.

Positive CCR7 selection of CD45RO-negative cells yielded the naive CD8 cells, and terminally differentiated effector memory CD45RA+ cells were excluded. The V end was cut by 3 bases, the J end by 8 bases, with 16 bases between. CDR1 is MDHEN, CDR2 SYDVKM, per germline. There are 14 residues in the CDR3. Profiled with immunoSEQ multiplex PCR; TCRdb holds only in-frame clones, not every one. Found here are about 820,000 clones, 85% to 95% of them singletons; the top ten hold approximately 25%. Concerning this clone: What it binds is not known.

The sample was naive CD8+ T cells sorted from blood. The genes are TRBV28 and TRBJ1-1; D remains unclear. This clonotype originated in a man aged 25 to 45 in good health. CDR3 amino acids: CASSLALTAEEAFF. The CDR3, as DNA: TGTGCCAGCAGTTTGGCCCTGACGGCGGAGGAAGCTTTCTTT.